These 23 T cell receptor beta chains were all obtained from the same sample, sequenced in a study of shared clonotypes between healthy human individuals. The data were produced by immunoSEQ multiplex PCR, yet TCRdb's version contains in-frame clones alone and is incomplete. The sample lists roughly 650,000 clones, around 96% occurring once. CD45RO-negative, CCR7-positively selected cells formed the naive CD8 fraction, excluding terminally differentiated effector memory CD45RA+ cells. The sample was naive CD8+ T cells sorted from blood. The receptor source for this set is a woman in her thirties in good health.

With respect to this clone: Other DNA sequences in the same sample also yield this CDR3. This sequence joins TRBV9 and TRBJ2-3; a weak D match, TRBD1 (6 bases). The germline V and J ends were trimmed by 0 bases and 4 bases, with 9 bases remaining between them. CDR1 is SGDLS, CDR2 YYNGEE, per germline. This CDR3 has 14 residues. CDR3 residues: CASSVGGGSDTQYF. CDR3 in DNA: TGTGCCAGCAGCGTAGGAGGGGGATCAGATACGCAGTATTTT. Drawing the rest from reference TRBV9 and TRBJ2-3, the complete variable domain is DSGVTQTPKHLITATGQRVTLRCSPRSGDLSVYWYQQSLDQGLQFLIQYYNGEERAKGNILERFSAQQFPDLHSELNLSSLELGDSALYFCASSVGGGSDTQYFGPGTRLTVL.

This clone was seen once. The V call is TRBV28, the J call TRBJ1-5; no firm D call. Germline lookup yields CDR1 MDHEN and CDR2 SYDVKM. The CDR3 has 15 amino acids. The germline V and J ends were trimmed by 2 bases and 4 bases, with 12 bases remaining between them. The CDR3 loop reads CASSLGSEFNQPQHF. CDR3 DNA: TGTGCCAGCAGTTTAGGGTCGGAGTTTAATCAGCCCCAGCATTTT.

V and J are TRBV10-3 and TRBJ2-5; D gene ambiguous. Gene TRBJ2-7 matches the end of the DNA better, so the J call may be wrong. This CDR3 has 11 amino acids. Germline-derived CDR1 and CDR2 are ENHRY and SYGVKD. CDR3 protein: CAISVGYEQYF. The CDR3 nucleotides read TGTGCCATCAGTGTGGGGTACGAGCAGTACTTC.

The chain uses TRBV11-2 and TRBJ2-2; 8 positions match TRBD1. The CDR3 sequence is 15 residues long. J was trimmed by 2 bases and V by 6 bases; bases with no gene match: 5. Germline values: CDR1 SGHAT, CDR2 FQNNGV. CDR3 DNA: TGTGCCAGCAGTGCCGGACAGGGAAACACCGGGGAGCTGTTTTTT. Translating gives CASSAGQGNTGELFF.

The chain links TRBV10-3 to TRBJ1-2, with a tentative D call TRBD1 (5 bases). V was pared by 3 bases and J by 4 bases, with 9 bases between. Germline assignment: CDR1 ENHRY and CDR2 SYGVKD. The CDR3 loop spans 13 amino acids. DNA for the CDR3: TGTGCCATCAGTGACCTTGGGGGCTATGGCTACACCTTC. Its translation is CAISDLGGYGYTF.

This chain uses TRBV9 with TRBJ2-3; the match to TRBD2 covers 7 bases. The germline V gene has CDR1 SGDLS and CDR2 YYNGEE. V shed 6 bases and J 1 base; nucleotides not matched to a gene: 8. The CDR3 consists of 15 residues. CDR3 DNA sequence: TGTGCCAGCAACGAGGGCGGGGGAGGCACAGATACGCAGTATTTT. This codes for CASNEGGGGTDTQYF.

The V gene is TRBV19, the J gene TRBJ2-1; D might be TRBD1 or TRBD2, each matching 6 bases. Trimming cost V 8 bases and J 6 bases, with 14 bases left between them. Germline loops: CDR1 LNHDA, CDR2 SQIVND (reference sequence). The CDR3 loop spans 13 amino acids. The CDR3 bases are TGTGCCAGTTATGGGGGGCACTCCAATGAGCAGTTCTTC. Amino acids: CASYGGHSNEQFF.

The rearrangement uses TRBV10-3 and TRBJ2-5, with TRBD1 matching 8 bases. Germline V gene lookup returns CDR1 ENHRY and CDR2 SYGVKD. V trimming: 8 bases; J trimming: 4 bases; junction bases outside the gene matches: 0. CDR3 size: 11 residues. The CDR3 sequence: CAIGTGETQYF. The CDR3 region has the DNA TGTGCCATCGGGACAGGAGAGACCCAGTACTTC.

The chain is built from TRBV27 and TRBJ1-2, with D possibly being TRBD1 (6 bases). This CDR3 region has 14 residues. The V and J ends lost 5 bases and 5 bases respectively, with 15 bases between them. Looked up from germline, CDR1 is MNHEY and CDR2 is SMNVEV (reference sequence). The CDR3 region is CASSPPGHQYGYTF. The CDR3 region has the DNA TGTGCCAGCAGTCCACCGGGACACCAGTATGGCTACACCTTC.

The chain carries TRBV2 and TRBJ2-4; 7 positions match TRBD2. The CDR3 has 18 amino acids. Germline lookup yields CDR1 SNHLY and CDR2 FYNNEI. V lost 5 bases to trimming and J lost 3 bases; unmatched junction nucleotides: 16. The CDR3 DNA is TGTGCCAGCAGTTGGGACTATTCAGAGGCTTATAGCAAAAACATTCAGTACTTC. This gives the protein CASSWDYSEAYSKNIQYF.

This chain uses TRBV5-4 with TRBJ1-1; D may be TRBD1 (5 bases). V lost 4 bases and J lost 2, with 15 bases in between. Germline V gene data show CDR1 as SGHNT and CDR2 as YYREEE (reference sequence). The CDR3 has 15 amino acids. CDR3 in amino acids: CASSLEGRGNTEAFF. The DNA of the CDR3 is TGTGCCAGCAGCCTAGAGGGACGAGGAAACACTGAAGCTTTCTTT. Looking up the rest from reference TRBV5-4 and TRBJ1-1 gives the full variable domain: ETGVTQSPTHLIKTRGQQVTLRCSSQSGHNTVSWYQQALGQGPQFIFQYYREEENGRGNFPPRFSGLQFPNYSSELNVNALELDDSALYLCASSLEGRGNTEAFFGQGTRLTVV.

V is TRBV7-9 and J is TRBJ1-1; D gene unclear. Trimming pared 3 bases from V and 3 bases from J, leaving 11 bases between. The CDR3 length is 14 residues. In germline, CDR1 is SEHNR, CDR2 FQNEAQ (reference sequence). Here the CDR3 reads CASSFVTRDTEAFF. Written as DNA, the CDR3 is TGTGCCAGCAGCTTTGTTACTCGGGACACTGAAGCTTTCTTT.

The chain is built from TRBV6-1 and TRBJ1-3; 8 bases are shared with TRBD1. Trimming removed 7 bases from V and 1 base from J; junction bases left unmatched: 3. This CDR3 contains 14 residues. CDR1 MNHNS and CDR2 SASEGT come from the germline V gene. CDR3 DNA: TGTGCCAGCACCGACAGGGGATCTGGAAACACCATATATTTT. Translated: CASTDRGSGNTIYF.

V and J are TRBV28 and TRBJ2-5, with 8 bases lining up with TRBD1. The closer fit of TRBJ2-7 to the DNA end suggests the J call may be wrong. This CDR3 contains 13 residues. Germline assignment: CDR1 MDHEN and CDR2 SYDVKM. DNA of the CDR3: TGTGCCAGCAGTTTAAGGACAGGGCTCGAGCAGTACTTC. Amino acids: CASSLRTGLEQYF.

The chain recombines TRBV13 with TRBJ2-1, with TRBD2 identical over 8 bases. The CDR3 runs 16 residues. Germline V CDR1 and CDR2: PRHDT, FYEKMQ (reference sequence). With 6 bases clipped from V and 3 bases from J, the junction kept 10 bases outside the gene matches. The CDR3 DNA reads as TGTGCCAGCAGGCCCACCCCCAGCGGGAGCTACAATGAGCAGTTCTTC. Translating gives CASRPTPSGSYNEQFF.

CDR3 DNA: TGTGCCAGCAGCCAGTACGGACTAGCGGTAGTCGGGCTGTTTTTT. As protein: CASSQYGLAVVGLFF. The chain combines TRBV11-2 with TRBJ2-2; 10 bases are shared with TRBD2. The CDR3 covers 15 residues. Losses at the gene ends were 5 bases for V and 13 bases for J; bases not matched to a gene: 13. Germline V gene sequence: CDR1 SGHAT, CDR2 FQNNGV.

About this clone itself: Other DNA sequences in this sample translate to the same CDR3. The rearrangement joins TRBV2 to TRBJ2-1; TRBD2 matches 10 bases. CDR1 is SNHLY, CDR2 FYNNEI, per germline. Unmatched junction bases numbered 2, after V lost 4 bases and J lost 2 bases. CDR3 size: 15 residues. CDR3 nucleotide sequence: TGTGCCAGCAGTGGGACTAGCGGAGCCTACAATGAGCAGTTCTTC. This sequence encodes CASSGTSGAYNEQFF. Variable domain in full (rest from reference TRBV2 and TRBJ2-1): EPEVTQTPSHQVTQMGQEVILRCVPISNHLYFYWYRQILGQKVEFLVSFYNNEISEKSEIFDDQFSVERPDGSNFTLKIRSTKLEDSAMYFCASSGTSGAYNEQFFGPGTRLTVL.

The J gene is TRBJ2-5, the V gene TRBV28, with D possibly matching TRBD2 (6 bases). Germline CDR1 reads MDHEN; CDR2 reads SYDVKM. This CDR3 comprises 17 residues. V lost 5 bases and J lost 1, with 20 bases in between. As DNA, the CDR3 is TGTGCCAGCAGTGACGGATCTAGCGTGGGGTTCCAAGAGACCCAGTACTTC. Its protein is CASSDGSSVGFQETQYF. Together with reference TRBV28 and TRBJ2-5, the CDR3 gives the full variable domain: DVKVTQSSRYLVKRTGEKVFLECVQDMDHENMFWYRQDPGLGLRLIYFSYDVKMKEKGDIPEGYSVSREKKERFSLILESASTNQTSMYLCASSDGSSVGFQETQYFGPGTRLLVL.

Regarding this clone: At one boundary the junction diverges from the germline segment, which might be a read error. This chain connects TRBV2 to TRBJ1-1; D ambiguous. CDR3 length equals 12 residues. Germline CDR1 SNHLY, CDR2 FYNNEI. CDR3 in amino acids: CASILGSLLWCF. DNA of the CDR3: TGTGCCAGCATTCTTGGGTCCCTGCTGTGGTGTTTT.

The rearrangement uses TRBV13 and TRBJ1-1; weak D call: TRBD1 (5 bases). The germline V and J ends were trimmed by 4 bases and 0 bases, with 15 bases remaining between them. Germline values: CDR1 PRHDT, CDR2 FYEKMQ (reference sequence). The CDR3 totals 16 residues. The CDR3 DNA reads as TGTGCCAGCAGCTCCTGGGACGGATTGATGAACACTGAAGCTTTCTTT. The encoded protein is CASSSWDGLMNTEAFF. Looking up the rest from reference TRBV13 and TRBJ1-1 gives the full variable domain: AAGVIQSPRHLIKEKRETATLKCYPIPRHDTVYWYQQGPGQDPQFLISFYEKMQSDKGSIPDRFSAQQFSDYHSELNMSSLELGDSALYFCASSSWDGLMNTEAFFGQGTRLTVV.

The chain links TRBV27 to TRBJ1-4; 8 bases are shared with TRBD1. CDR1 MNHEY and CDR2 SMNVEV come from the germline V gene (reference sequence). The CDR3 loop spans 13 amino acids. V lost 4 bases, J lost 8 bases, and 3 bases stayed unmatched. CDR3 sequence (DNA): TGTGCCAGCAGTTCGGCAGGGGGCGAAAAACTGTTTTTT. Amino acids: CASSSAGGEKLFF.

The chain recombines TRBV29-1 with TRBJ2-5; tentative D call: TRBD2 (6 bases). Germline V lookup: CDR1 SQVTM, CDR2 ANQGSEA. This CDR3 is 13 amino acids long. Trimming pared 4 bases from V and 0 bases from J, leaving 9 bases between. This CDR3 is CSVGRDYQETQYF. The CDR3 nucleotides read TGCAGCGTTGGCCGGGACTACCAAGAGACCCAGTACTTC.

The chain joins TRBV28 to TRBJ2-1; 8 nucleotides agree with TRBD2. J was trimmed by 7 bases and V by 6 bases; bases with no gene match: 8. This CDR3 region has 14 residues. CDR1 is MDHEN, CDR2 SYDVKM, per germline. CDR3 in amino acids: CASSVSGIGNEQFF. The DNA of the CDR3 is TGTGCCAGCAGCGTTAGCGGGATAGGTAATGAGCAGTTCTTC.